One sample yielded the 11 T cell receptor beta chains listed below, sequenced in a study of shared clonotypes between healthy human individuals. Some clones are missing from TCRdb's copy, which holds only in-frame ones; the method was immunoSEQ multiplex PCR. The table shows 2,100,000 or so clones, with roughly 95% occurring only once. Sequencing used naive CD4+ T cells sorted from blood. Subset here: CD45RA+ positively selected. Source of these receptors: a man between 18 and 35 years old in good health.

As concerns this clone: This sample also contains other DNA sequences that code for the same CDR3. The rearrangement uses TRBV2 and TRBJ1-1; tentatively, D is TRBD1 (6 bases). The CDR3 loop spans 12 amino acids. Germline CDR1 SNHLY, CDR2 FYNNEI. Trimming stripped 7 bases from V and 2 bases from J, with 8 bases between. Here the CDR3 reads CASTRGNTEAFF. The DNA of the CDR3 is TGTGCCAGCACCAGGGGCAACACTGAAGCTTTCTTT.

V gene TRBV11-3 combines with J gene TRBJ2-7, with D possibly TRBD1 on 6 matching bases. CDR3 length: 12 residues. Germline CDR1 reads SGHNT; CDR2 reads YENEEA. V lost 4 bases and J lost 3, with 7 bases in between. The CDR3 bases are TGTGCCAGCAGCTCGGACAGCTACGAGCAGTACTTC. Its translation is CASSSDSYEQYF. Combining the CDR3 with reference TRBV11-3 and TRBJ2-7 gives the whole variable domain EAGVVQSPRYKIIEKKQPVAFWCNPISGHNTLYWYLQNLGQGPELLIRYENEEAVDDSQLPKDRFSAERLKGVDSTLKIQPAELGDSAVYLCASSSDSYEQYFGPGTRLTVT.

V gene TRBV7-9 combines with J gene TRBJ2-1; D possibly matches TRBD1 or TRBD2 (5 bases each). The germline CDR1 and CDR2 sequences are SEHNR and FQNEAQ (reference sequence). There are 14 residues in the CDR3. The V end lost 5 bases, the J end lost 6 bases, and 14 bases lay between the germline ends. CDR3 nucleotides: TGTGCCAGCAGCCCGGTCGGGGCTGGCAATGAGCAGTTCTTC. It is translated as CASSPVGAGNEQFF. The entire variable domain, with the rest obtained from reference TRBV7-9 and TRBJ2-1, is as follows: DTGVSQNPRHKITKRGQNVTFRCDPISEHNRLYWYRQTLGQGPEFLTYFQNEAQLEKSRLLSDRFSAERPKGSFSTLEIQRTEQGDSAMYLCASSPVGAGNEQFFGPGTRLTVL.

The CDR3 loop reads CASSGSGVGELFF. The DNA of the CDR3 is TGCGCCAGCAGTGGATCAGGGGTCGGGGAGCTGTTTTTT. This chain joins TRBV10-1 and TRBJ2-2; perhaps TRBD1 as D (6 bases). CDR1 and CDR2 (germline): WNHNN, SYGVQD (reference sequence). Trimming took 4 bases from V and 7 from J, leaving 10 bases between them. The CDR3 contains 13 residues.

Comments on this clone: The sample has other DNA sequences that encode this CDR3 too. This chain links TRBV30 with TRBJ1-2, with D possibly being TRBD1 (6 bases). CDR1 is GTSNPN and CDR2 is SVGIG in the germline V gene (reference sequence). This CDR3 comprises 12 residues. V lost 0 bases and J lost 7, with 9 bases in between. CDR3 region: CAWSVGGAGYTF. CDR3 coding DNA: TGTGCCTGGAGTGTAGGGGGGGCTGGCTACACCTTC.

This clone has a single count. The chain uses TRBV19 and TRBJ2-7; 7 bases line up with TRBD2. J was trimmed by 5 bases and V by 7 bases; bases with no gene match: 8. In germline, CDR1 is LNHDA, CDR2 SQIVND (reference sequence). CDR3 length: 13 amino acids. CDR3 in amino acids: CASNRGEGNEQYF. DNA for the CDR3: TGTGCCAGTAATAGAGGGGAGGGCAACGAGCAGTACTTC.

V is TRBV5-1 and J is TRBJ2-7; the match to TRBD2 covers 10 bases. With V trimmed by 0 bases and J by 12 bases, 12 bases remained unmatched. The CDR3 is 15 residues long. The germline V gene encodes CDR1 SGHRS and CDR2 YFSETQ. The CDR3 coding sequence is TGCGCCAGCAGCTTGGTTAGCGGGGGGATTTACGAGTCGTACTTC. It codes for CASSLVSGGIYESYF.

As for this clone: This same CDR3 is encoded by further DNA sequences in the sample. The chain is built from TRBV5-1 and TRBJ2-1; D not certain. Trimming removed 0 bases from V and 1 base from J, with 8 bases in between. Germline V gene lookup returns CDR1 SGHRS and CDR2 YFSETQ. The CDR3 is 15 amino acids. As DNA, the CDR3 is TGCGCCAGCAGCTTGGTGCCCGGGTCCTACAATGAGCAGTTCTTC. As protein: CASSLVPGSYNEQFF.

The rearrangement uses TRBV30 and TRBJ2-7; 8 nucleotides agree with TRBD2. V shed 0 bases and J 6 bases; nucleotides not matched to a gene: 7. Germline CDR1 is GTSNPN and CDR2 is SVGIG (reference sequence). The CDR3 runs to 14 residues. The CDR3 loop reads CAWSVSGTRSEQYF. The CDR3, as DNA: TGTGCCTGGAGTGTCTCCGGGACTAGGAGCGAGCAGTACTTC.

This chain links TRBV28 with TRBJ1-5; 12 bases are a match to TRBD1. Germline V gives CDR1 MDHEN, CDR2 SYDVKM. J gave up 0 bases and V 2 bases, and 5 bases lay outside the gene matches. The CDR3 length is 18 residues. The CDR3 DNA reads TGTGCCAGCAGTTTAGGGACAGGGGGCTTCCCTAGCAATCAGCCCCAGCATTTT. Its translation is CASSLGTGGFPSNQPQHF.

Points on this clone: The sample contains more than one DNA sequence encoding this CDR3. The CDR3 is CASSLGSADTQYF. Written as DNA, the CDR3 is TGTGCCAGCAGCTTGGGGTCGGCAGATACGCAGTATTTT. The rearrangement links TRBV5-6 to TRBJ2-3; unclear D gene. This CDR3 spans 13 amino acids. CDR1 and CDR2 from the germline V gene are SGHDT and YYEEEE. V was cut by 0 bases and J by 4 bases, with 6 bases left in between. Full variable domain (rest looked up from reference TRBV5-6 and TRBJ2-3): DAGVTQSPTHLIKTRGQQVTLRCSPKSGHDTVSWYQQALGQGPQFIFQYYEEEERQRGNFPDRFSGHQFPNYSSELNVNALLLGDSALYLCASSLGSADTQYFGPGTRLTVL.